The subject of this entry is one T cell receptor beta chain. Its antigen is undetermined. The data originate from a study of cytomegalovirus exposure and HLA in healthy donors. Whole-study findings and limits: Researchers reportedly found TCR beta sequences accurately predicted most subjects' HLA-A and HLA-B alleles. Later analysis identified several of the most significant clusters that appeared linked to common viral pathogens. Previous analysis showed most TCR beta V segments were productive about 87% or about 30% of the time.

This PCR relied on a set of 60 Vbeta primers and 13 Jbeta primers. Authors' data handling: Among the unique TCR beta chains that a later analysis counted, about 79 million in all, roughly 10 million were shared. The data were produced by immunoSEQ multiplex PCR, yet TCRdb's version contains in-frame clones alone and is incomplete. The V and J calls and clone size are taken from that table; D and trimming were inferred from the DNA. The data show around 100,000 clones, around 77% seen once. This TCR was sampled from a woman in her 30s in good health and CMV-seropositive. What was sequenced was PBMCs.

The CDR3 DNA sequence: TGTGCCAGCAGCTCTAATAAATTGGGGCCCGCCTTTAACACTGAAGCTTTCTTT. Translating it yields CASSSNKLGPAFNTEAFF. The gene calls are TRBV7-9 and TRBJ1-1, with D possibly being TRBD1 (5 bases). Trimming left V 4 bases short and J 2 bases short, with 23 bases between. The CDR3 is 18 residues long. Germline V gene sequence: CDR1 SEHNR, CDR2 FQNEAQ (reference sequence).